This T cell receptor (beta chain) was identified during a study of blood T cell repertoires in COVID-19. This table comes from immunoSEQ multiplex PCR, and its TCRdb copy is limited to in-frame clones, with some not included. The sample records tens of thousands of clones, 75% to 90% being singletons. The sequenced material came from peripheral blood. The receptor comes from a woman aged 60-75 years with COVID-19, enrolled during active disease.

The CDR3 sequence is CAWSVPVAGGLTDTQYF. The CDR3 DNA reads TGTGCCTGGAGTGTACCGGTAGCGGGAGGCCTCACAGATACGCAGTATTTT. V is TRBV30 and J is TRBJ2-3; TRBD2 matches at 10 bases. Germline V gene sequence: CDR1 GTSNPN, CDR2 SVGIG (reference sequence). There are 17 residues in the CDR3. V was pared by 0 bases and J by 2 bases, with 8 bases of the junction left unmatched.